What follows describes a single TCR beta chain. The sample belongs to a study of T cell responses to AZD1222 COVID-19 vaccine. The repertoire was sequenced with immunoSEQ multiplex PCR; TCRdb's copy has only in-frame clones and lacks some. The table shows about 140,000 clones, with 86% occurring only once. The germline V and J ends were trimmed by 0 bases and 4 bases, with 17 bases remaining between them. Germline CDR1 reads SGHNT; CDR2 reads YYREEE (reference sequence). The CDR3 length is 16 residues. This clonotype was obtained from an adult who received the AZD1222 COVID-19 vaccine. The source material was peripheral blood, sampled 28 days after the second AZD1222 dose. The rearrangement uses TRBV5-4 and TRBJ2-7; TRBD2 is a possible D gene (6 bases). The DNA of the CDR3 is TGTGCCAGCAGCTTGGTCCGATACGGGAGCGAGTACGAGCAGTACTTC. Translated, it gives CASSLVRYGSEYEQYF.